The 20 T cell receptor beta chains presented below share a single source sample, sequenced in a study of blood T cell repertoires in COVID-19. TCRdb's copy holds only in-frame clones and misses some; the assay was immunoSEQ multiplex PCR. This sample has a few hundred thousand clones; under 90% occur once, and the top ten carry more than 9%. The sample comprised PBMCs or T cells enriched from blood (not recorded which). These TCRs come from a woman between 18 and 29 years old who had recovered from COVID-19.

The V and J genes are TRBV19 and TRBJ1-5; D uncertain. The ends were cut back, 1 base at V and 8 bases at J, with 12 bases in the middle. From germline, CDR1 is LNHDA and CDR2 SQIVND (reference sequence). The CDR3 spans 14 residues. CDR3 bases: TGTGCCAGTAGTATAGGGGCGGGTTGGGAGCCCCAGCATTTT. Protein product: CASSIGAGWEPQHF.

V gene TRBV27 combines with J gene TRBJ1-5; D gene uncertain. Germline CDR1 is MNHEY and CDR2 is SMNVEV (reference sequence). This CDR3 comprises 14 residues. The V end was cut by 6 bases, the J end by 0 bases, with 9 bases between. CDR3 in amino acids: CASRAHSSNQPQHF. In DNA form, the CDR3 reads TGTGCCAGCAGAGCCCACAGTAGCAATCAGCCCCAGCATTTT.

The chain couples TRBV30 to TRBJ2-1; 12 nucleotides agree with TRBD2. V gave up 7 bases and J gave up 7 bases; unmatched junction bases: 5. Germline CDR1 GTSNPN, CDR2 SVGIG (reference sequence). The CDR3 is 13 amino acids. The CDR3 loop reads CASSLAGGNEQFF. Here the CDR3 DNA reads TGTGCCTCATCACTAGCGGGGGGAAATGAGCAGTTCTTC.

This rearrangement joins TRBV28 to TRBJ2-3, with 13 positions matching TRBD2. CDR3 length: 18 amino acids. With V trimmed by 7 bases and J by 6 bases, 16 bases remained unmatched. CDR1 and CDR2 (germline): MDHEN, SYDVKM. For the CDR3, the DNA is TGTGCCAGCACCCCGGTCATATTATCGACTAGCGGGAGGGATACGCAGTATTTT. This encodes CASTPVILSTSGRDTQYF. The variable domain in full, completed from reference TRBV28 and TRBJ2-3, reads DVKVTQSSRYLVKRTGEKVFLECVQDMDHENMFWYRQDPGLGLRLIYFSYDVKMKEKGDIPEGYSVSREKKERFSLILESASTNQTSMYLCASTPVILSTSGRDTQYFGPGTRLTVL.

This chain connects TRBV29-1 to TRBJ2-5, with a tentative D call TRBD2 (6 bases). The CDR3 totals 15 residues. V was cut by 6 bases and J by 3 bases, with 20 bases left in between. Germline V gene data show CDR1 as SQVTM and CDR2 as ANQGSEA. The CDR3 spells CSVASYGGFKETQYF. The CDR3 DNA is TGCAGCGTCGCCTCTTACGGGGGTTTCAAAGAGACCCAGTACTTC.

The J gene is TRBJ2-7, the V gene TRBV14; tentative D call: TRBD1 (5 bases). Germline V gene sequence: CDR1 SGHDN, CDR2 FVKESK. The CDR3 loop spans 14 amino acids. The V gene lost 4 bases and the J gene lost 3 bases, with 13 bases spanning the gap. The CDR3 loop is CASSPRVGHYEQYF. Here the CDR3 DNA reads TGTGCCAGCAGCCCCAGGGTGGGTCACTACGAGCAGTACTTC.

This clone was recorded a few times. The CDR3 bases are TGTGCCATCAGTGTCGCACTCGCCGCCGAAGCCGAGCAGTACTTC. Residues: CAISVALAAEAEQYF. The chain joins TRBV10-3 to TRBJ2-7; no clear D gene. The CDR3 spans 15 residues. The V gene lost 4 bases and the J gene lost 6 bases, with 19 bases spanning the gap. Germline V gene sequence: CDR1 ENHRY, CDR2 SYGVKD.

The chain has TRBV18 and TRBJ1-1; TRBD1 matches 8 bases. The CDR3 extends over 14 amino acids. Trimming removed 6 bases from V and 8 bases from J; junction bases left unmatched: 11. Per the germline V gene, CDR1 is KGHSH and CDR2 is LQKENI. The CDR3 coding sequence is TGTGCCAGCTCCCTTATGAGACAGGGGAAAGAAGCTTTCTTT. This translates into CASSLMRQGKEAFF.

The chain couples TRBV3-1 (or the pseudogene TRBV3-2) to TRBJ2-2; 11 bases agree with TRBD2. CDR3 size: 16 residues. After removal of 4 bases from V and 5 bases from J, the junction contained 6 bases not matched to a gene. CDR1 and CDR2 (germline): LGHDT, YNNKEL (reference sequence). The CDR3 region has the DNA TGTGCCAGCAGCCCCTTAGCGGGAGGGACGACCGGGGAGCTGTTTTTT. This gives the protein CASSPLAGGTTGELFF.

The CDR3 loop reads CASSGGGHSYEQYF. The CDR3, as DNA: TGTGCCAGCAGTGGGGGGGGGCACTCCTACGAGCAGTACTTC. The chain uses TRBV2 and TRBJ2-7; a weak D match, TRBD2 (7 bases). This CDR3 has 14 residues. V was cut by 4 bases and J by 0 bases, with 10 bases left in between. Germline V gene sequence: CDR1 SNHLY, CDR2 FYNNEI.

The table lists this clone with a count of one. The chain recombines TRBV7-8 with TRBJ2-7, with 12 positions matching TRBD2. This CDR3 is 15 amino acids long. Germline loops: CDR1 SGHVS, CDR2 FQNEAQ. Trimming took 2 bases from V and 5 from J; bases not matched to a gene: 4. The chain's CDR3 is CASSLRLAGVHEQYF. CDR3 DNA: TGTGCCAGCAGCTTAAGACTAGCGGGAGTCCACGAGCAGTACTTC.

This chain connects TRBV19 to TRBJ2-7, with D unresolved. Germline lookup yields CDR1 LNHDA and CDR2 SQIVND (reference sequence). The V and J ends lost 9 bases and 4 bases respectively, with 13 bases between them. The CDR3 has 12 amino acids. The DNA for the CDR3 is TGTGCCAGCAACCCAAAGCGTTACGAGCAGTACTTC. Its translation is CASNPKRYEQYF.

This rearrangement joins TRBV5-4 to TRBJ1-2; D is undetermined. The germline V and J ends were trimmed by 4 bases and 3 bases, with 16 bases remaining between them. This CDR3 comprises 15 residues. The V gene's germline CDR1 is SGHNT and CDR2 YYREEE (reference sequence). The DNA of the CDR3 is TGTGCCAGCAGCGATGCAGGATCTCGTGACTATGGCTACACCTTC. Translation: CASSDAGSRDYGYTF.

There are a few counts of this clone. The J gene is TRBJ1-2, the V gene TRBV4-1; D not resolved. From germline, CDR1 is MGHRA and CDR2 YSYEKL. This CDR3 has 15 amino acids. Trimming cost V 4 bases and J 0 bases, with 12 bases left between them. DNA for the CDR3: TGCGCCAGCAGCCTCTCGCCTTCTACTAACTATGGCTACACCTTC. Translation: CASSLSPSTNYGYTF.

The rearrangement links TRBV5-1 to TRBJ1-2; D may be TRBD1 (6 bases). Germline V gene data show CDR1 as SGHRS and CDR2 as YFSETQ. Trimming pared 4 bases from V and 4 bases from J, leaving 17 bases between. The CDR3 is 15 residues long. CDR3 region: CASSDTGWGSYGYTF. The CDR3 nucleotides read TGCGCCAGCAGCGATACAGGGTGGGGGTCCTATGGCTACACCTTC.

This chain links TRBV7-8 with TRBJ1-3, with D unresolved. V was cut by 6 bases and J by 0 bases, with 21 bases left in between. Germline CDR1 is SGHVS and CDR2 is FQNEAQ. The CDR3 contains 18 residues. Here the CDR3 reads CASSPLLSTSFSGNTIYF. For the CDR3, the DNA is TGTGCCAGCAGTCCTCTTCTGTCCACTTCGTTCTCTGGAAACACCATATATTTT.

The gene calls are TRBV7-9 and TRBJ1-2; 8 nucleotides align to TRBD1. The CDR3 spans 14 residues. With V trimmed by 1 base and J by 8 bases, 6 bases remained unmatched. Germline CDR1 SEHNR, CDR2 FQNEAQ (reference sequence). CDR3 protein: CASSLEGRGQGYTF. The CDR3 coding sequence is TGTGCCAGCAGCTTAGAGGGCAGGGGGCAAGGCTACACCTTC.

The CDR3 DNA follows: TGTGCCAGCAGAGGACTGGGACAGTATCAGCCCCAGCATTTT. Amino acid sequence: CASRGLGQYQPQHF. The chain is built from TRBV28 and TRBJ1-5; TRBD1 matches at 7 bases. The V gene's germline CDR1 is MDHEN and CDR2 SYDVKM. J gave up 5 bases and V 6 bases, and 7 bases lay outside the gene matches. This CDR3 is 14 amino acids long. The whole variable domain, remainder taken from reference TRBV28 and TRBJ1-5, is DVKVTQSSRYLVKRTGEKVFLECVQDMDHENMFWYRQDPGLGLRLIYFSYDVKMKEKGDIPEGYSVSREKKERFSLILESASTNQTSMYLCASRGLGQYQPQHFGDGTRLSIL.

In DNA form, the CDR3 reads TGTGCCAGCAGTCGGGACAGGGCTGCCTATGGCTACACCTTC. It translates to CASSRDRAAYGYTF. The rearrangement links TRBV6-5 to TRBJ1-2; 9 bases match TRBD1. V was clipped by 5 bases and J by 4 bases; unmatched bases: 5. This CDR3 contains 14 residues. CDR1 MNHEY and CDR2 SVGAGI come from the germline V gene.

This clone was found a few times. Other DNA sequences from this sample encode an identical CDR3 as well. The genes are TRBV4-1 and TRBJ1-5; D ambiguous. Trimming took 0 bases from V and 2 from J, leaving 5 bases between them. The CDR3 is 14 amino acids. Germline CDR1 MGHRA, CDR2 YSYEKL. The CDR3 reads CASSQDPGNQPQHF. DNA of the CDR3: TGCGCCAGCAGCCAAGACCCCGGCAATCAGCCCCAGCATTTT.